One and the same sample provided the 18 T cell receptor beta chains below, sequenced in a study of spatial heterogeneity in lung cancer. Time point of the sample: sample taken at primary tumor resection. TCRdb fed the 5' RACE reads into MiXCR, producing one record per CDR3 protein. The sample holds about 38,000 distinct CDR3 sequences, 7.5% to 8% seen once. The source material was PBMCs, sampled at surgery. These receptors were collected from a male donor with early-stage non-small cell lung cancer.

There are a few counts of this clonotype. The rearrangement joins TRBV29-1 to TRBJ2-1, with 7 bases matching TRBD1. The CDR3 runs 13 residues. The ends lost 8 bases at V and 1 base at J; junction bases unmatched: 5. Germline-derived CDR1 and CDR2 are SQVTM and ANQGSEA. In DNA form, the CDR3 reads TGCAGCACCAGACAGGGATCCTACAATGAGCAGTTCTTC. This gives the protein CSTRQGSYNEQFF.

This chain connects TRBV27 to TRBJ1-6; 10 bases agree with TRBD1. The CDR3 covers 14 residues. Looked up from germline, CDR1 is MNHEY and CDR2 is SMNVEV (reference sequence). V lost 3 bases and J lost 8; bases outside the gene matches: 1. CDR3 nucleotide sequence: TGTGCCAGCAGTTTGGACAGGGGGGATTCACCCCTCCACTTT. Translated, it gives CASSLDRGDSPLHF.

This clonotype was counted a few times. V and J are TRBV7-2 and TRBJ2-5; 12 positions agree with TRBD1. The CDR3 sequence is 20 residues long. After removal of 3 bases from V and 1 base from J, the junction contained 15 bases not matched to a gene. CDR1 is SGHTA, CDR2 FQGNSA, per germline. CDR3 sequence reads: CASSLLPGQGAGGRQETQYF. The CDR3 DNA reads as TGTGCCAGCAGCTTGTTACCGGGACAGGGGGCAGGAGGGCGCCAAGAGACCCAGTACTTC.

The sample holds many counts of this clonotype. The chain has TRBV20-1 and TRBJ2-1, with TRBD1 identical over 9 bases. With V trimmed by 8 bases and J by 4 bases, 3 bases remained unmatched. CDR3 size: 12 residues. Per germline, CDR1 DFQATT and CDR2 SNEGSKA (reference sequence). The DNA for the CDR3 is TGCAGTTGGGACAGGGAGTACAATGAGCAGTTCTTC. It codes for CSWDREYNEQFF.

This clonotype was detected ten times or more. The V gene is TRBV4-1, the J gene TRBJ2-1; TRBD2 might be the D (5 bases). V shed 4 bases and J shed 5 bases, with 9 bases lying between them. Germline V gene lookup returns CDR1 MGHRA and CDR2 YSYEKL. The CDR3 spans 13 residues. The CDR3 region is CASSRTGNNEQFF. The CDR3 nucleotides read TGCGCCAGCAGCCGGACTGGAAACAATGAGCAGTTCTTC.

Points on this clonotype: Mismatch with germline at one junction end may stem from a read error. V is TRBV7-7 and J is TRBJ2-1; no firm D call. Germline CDR1 and CDR2: SSHAT and FNYEAQ (reference sequence). The CDR3 totals 15 residues. CDR3 residues: CASSPITTPGGEQFF. Written as DNA, the CDR3 is TGTGCTAGCAGCCCGATTACGACCCCGGGTGGTGAGCAGTTCTTC.

The V gene is TRBV20-1, the J gene TRBJ2-6, with D unresolved. Germline V gene lookup returns CDR1 DFQATT and CDR2 SNEGSKA (reference sequence). Trimming stripped 0 bases from V and 0 bases from J, with 12 bases between. The CDR3 totals 17 residues. The CDR3 DNA sequence: TGCAGTGCTAGAGATCAAGTCCGTCGCTCTGGGGCCAACGTCCTGACTTTC. Residues: CSARDQVRRSGANVLTF.

A remark on this clonotype: A read error may be the cause here, since a much bigger clone is one base away. This CDR3 is missing its conserved last phenylalanine or tryptophan, likely due to a read error. The rearrangement uses TRBV7-9 and TRBJ2-6, with a weak D call TRBD1 (6 bases). With 5 bases removed from V and 4 bases from J, the gap between germline ends came to 15 bases. The CDR3 sequence is 16 residues long. Germline lookup yields CDR1 SEHNR and CDR2 FQNEAQ (reference sequence). This CDR3 is CASSHTTGTGANVLTL. Here the CDR3 DNA reads TGTGCCAGCAGCCATACAACAGGGACCGGGGCCAACGTCCTGACTCTC.

V and J are TRBV5-1 and TRBJ2-1; 9 bases agree with TRBD2. Germline CDR1 reads SGHRS; CDR2 reads YFSETQ. V dropped 4 bases and J dropped 4; count of bases not matched to a gene: 6. This CDR3 comprises 15 residues. The CDR3 region is CASSGALAGYNEQFF. The CDR3 nucleotides read TGCGCCAGCAGCGGCGCACTAGCGGGTTACAATGAGCAGTTCTTC.

The sample holds many counts of this clonotype. This chain connects TRBV4-3 to TRBJ2-1; 7 bases line up with TRBD1. The junction had 2 bases not matched to a gene; V was cut back by 0 bases and J by 0 bases. This CDR3 has 16 amino acids. Germline assignment: CDR1 LGHNA and CDR2 YSLEER. Here the CDR3 DNA reads TGCGCCAGCAGCCAAGATCACAGGGGCTCCTACAATGAGCAGTTCTTC. Translated: CASSQDHRGSYNEQFF.

This clonotype was found a few times. The rearrangement uses TRBV18 and TRBJ1-4, with D perhaps matching TRBD1 (5 bases). The V gene's germline CDR1 is KGHSH and CDR2 LQKENI. CDR3 length: 14 amino acids. Trimming pared 2 bases from V and 3 bases from J, leaving 7 bases between. CDR3: CASSPTGANEKLFF. CDR3 DNA sequence: TGTGCCAGCTCACCAACGGGGGCTAATGAAAAACTGTTTTTT. Supplemented by reference TRBV18 and TRBJ1-4, the full variable domain reads NAGVMQNPRHLVRRRGQEARLRCSPMKGHSHVYWYRQLPEEGLKFMVYLQKENIIDESGMPKERFSAEFPKEGPSILRIQQVVRGDSAAYFCASSPTGANEKLFFGSGTQLSVL.

Ten or more counts support this clonotype. V gene TRBV6-2 or TRBV6-3 combines with J gene TRBJ2-7, with TRBD1 matching 8 bases. This CDR3 has 15 residues. With 5 bases clipped from V and 6 bases from J, the junction kept 12 bases outside the gene matches. The germline V gene encodes CDR1 MNHEY and CDR2 SVGEGT. The CDR3 here is CASSLFSDRVLEQYF. CDR3 in DNA: TGTGCCAGCAGTCTTTTTTCGGACAGGGTCCTCGAGCAGTACTTC.

This clonotype was observed many times. This chain joins TRBV7-9 and TRBJ1-1; D not certain. The germline V gene encodes CDR1 SEHNR and CDR2 FQNEAQ (reference sequence). The CDR3 has 13 residues. Trimming took 0 bases from V and 6 from J, leaving 8 bases between them. Here the CDR3 reads CASSLAGLSEAFF. The CDR3, as DNA: TGTGCCAGCAGCTTAGCAGGGCTGTCTGAAGCTTTCTTT.

In this sample, this clonotype turned up many times. V gene TRBV12-3 or TRBV12-4 combines with J gene TRBJ2-1; D possibly uses TRBD1 or TRBD2 (5 bases each). The germline V and J ends were trimmed by 6 bases and 5 bases, with 14 bases remaining between them. This CDR3 has 14 amino acids. CDR3 region: CASRPWGRNNEQFF. Here the CDR3 DNA reads TGTGCCAGCAGGCCCTGGGGACGGAACAATGAGCAGTTCTTC.

There are a few counts of this clonotype. V gene TRBV6-4 combines with J gene TRBJ2-1; the match to TRBD2 covers 9 bases. V lost 3 bases, J lost 0 bases, and 0 bases stayed unmatched. Germline loops: CDR1 MRHNA, CDR2 SNTAGT. The CDR3 is 15 amino acids. CDR3 bases: TGTGCCAGCAGTGAGCGGGGGGGCTCCTACAATGAGCAGTTCTTC. Translated, it gives CASSERGGSYNEQFF.

At least ten counts were recorded for this clonotype. Relative to the germline gene, one junction end is altered; a read error may explain this. The CDR3 DNA follows: TGTGCTAGCAGCTTAGCGGCCGGGGAGCTGTTTTTT. Translating it yields CASSLAAGELFF. The chain is built from TRBV7-7 and TRBJ2-2, with D possibly being TRBD2 (6 bases). The germline gives CDR1 SSHAT, CDR2 FNYEAQ (reference sequence). This CDR3 region has 12 residues.

This clonotype has a handful of counts. The rearrangement uses TRBV7-3 and TRBJ1-6, with unresolved D. The CDR3 loop spans 16 amino acids. Germline loops: CDR1 SGHTA, CDR2 FQGTGA. V was pared by 1 base and J by 2 bases, with 9 bases between. As DNA, the CDR3 is TGTGCCAGCAGCTTAAGTCCCAGCGCCTATAATTCACCCCTCCACTTT. Translation: CASSLSPSAYNSPLHF.

This clonotype was seen a handful of times. V is TRBV7-2 and J is TRBJ1-3, with D unresolved. V lost 1 base to trimming and J lost 0 bases, with 13 bases between them. CDR3 size: 17 residues. Germline loops: CDR1 SGHTA, CDR2 FQGNSA. CDR3 amino acids: CASSLDTGVHSGNTIYF. As DNA, the CDR3 is TGTGCCAGCAGCTTAGACACCGGGGTACACTCTGGAAACACCATATATTTT. Filled out from reference TRBV7-2 and TRBJ1-3, the complete variable domain reads GAGVSQSPSNKVTEKGKDVELRCDPISGHTALYWYRQSLGQGLEFLIYFQGNSAPDKSGLPSDRFSAERTGGSVSTLTIQRTQQEDSAVYLCASSLDTGVHSGNTIYFGEGSWLTVV.